This T cell receptor beta chain was documented in a study of blood T cell repertoires in COVID-19. Study at large: Collection of acute and convalescent COVID-19 samples took place in the United States, Italy and Spain.

Method: immunoSEQ multiplex PCR; TCRdb's copy keeps in-frame clones and lacks some. In the table there are approximately 49,000 clones, approximately 90% of which are singletons. This CDR3 has 16 amino acids. Germline V gene data show CDR1 as KGHSH and CDR2 as LQKENI. Trimming took 4 bases from V and 5 from J, leaving 20 bases between them. The V call is TRBV18, the J call TRBJ1-2, with D possibly being TRBD1 (6 bases). This TCR came from a man aged 45-60 years with acute or convalescent COVID-19. The sequencing sample was made of peripheral blood. Written as DNA, the CDR3 is TGTGCCAGCTCACGCGAATATAACAGGGTGGCATATGGCTACACCTTC. It is translated as CASSREYNRVAYGYTF.